What follows are 9 T cell receptor beta chains derived from one specimen sequenced in a study of PD-L1 blockade in urothelial cancer. The table came from immunoSEQ multiplex PCR; TCRdb's copy has only in-frame clones and leaves some out. The table shows some 120,000 clones, with roughly 80% occurring only once. Time point in this sample: pretreatment peripheral blood. The input for sequencing was PBMCs, taken around atezolizumab (anti-PD-L1) treatment. Receptors were obtained from a man aged 50-59 years with urothelial cancer.

The chain links TRBV9 to TRBJ2-7; TRBD2 matches at 9 bases. The length of the CDR3 is 15 residues. Germline-derived CDR1 and CDR2 are SGDLS and YYNGEE. After removal of 1 base from V and 2 bases from J, the junction contained 4 bases not matched to a gene. CDR3 loop: CASSVTPSGTYEQYF. The CDR3 DNA sequence: TGTGCCAGCAGCGTAACCCCTAGCGGGACCTACGAGCAGTACTTC.

The chain joins TRBV28 to TRBJ2-7; 7 bases fit TRBD2. CDR3 size: 15 residues. Germline-derived CDR1 and CDR2 are MDHEN and SYDVKM. V was clipped by 3 bases and J by 6 bases; unmatched bases: 11. CDR3 sequence reads: CASSFRMAGVIEQYF. The CDR3, as DNA: TGTGCCAGCAGTTTCCGTATGGCGGGAGTTATCGAGCAGTACTTC. The variable domain in full, completed from reference TRBV28 and TRBJ2-7, reads DVKVTQSSRYLVKRTGEKVFLECVQDMDHENMFWYRQDPGLGLRLIYFSYDVKMKEKGDIPEGYSVSREKKERFSLILESASTNQTSMYLCASSFRMAGVIEQYFGPGTRLTVT.

The rearrangement uses TRBV27 and TRBJ2-1, with 12 bases fitting TRBD2. Germline CDR1 MNHEY, CDR2 SMNVEV (reference sequence). After removal of 4 bases from V and 4 bases from J, the junction contained 11 bases not matched to a gene. This CDR3 comprises 18 residues. In DNA form, the CDR3 reads TGTGCCAGCAGTTCCCTGGGGGCTAGCGGGAGGGAGTACAATGAGCAGTTCTTC. Residues: CASSSLGASGREYNEQFF.

This clone was picked up a small number of times. The CDR3 loop reads CATLAGGAYEQYF. The CDR3 DNA sequence: TGTGCCACCCTAGCGGGAGGAGCCTACGAGCAGTACTTC. This chain uses TRBV28 with TRBJ2-7; 11 bases align to TRBD2. There are 13 residues in the CDR3. The V gene end was trimmed by 10 bases and the J gene end by 2 bases; junction bases not matched to a gene: 4. Germline CDR1 reads MDHEN; CDR2 reads SYDVKM. The full variable domain, its missing parts supplied by reference TRBV28 and TRBJ2-7, is DVKVTQSSRYLVKRTGEKVFLECVQDMDHENMFWYRQDPGLGLRLIYFSYDVKMKEKGDIPEGYSVSREKKERFSLILESASTNQTSMYLCATLAGGAYEQYFGPGTRLTVT.

The rearrangement links TRBV4-2 to TRBJ2-3; TRBD2 aligns across 8 bases. Trimming removed 0 bases from V and 6 bases from J; junction bases left unmatched: 8. The length of the CDR3 is 16 residues. In germline, CDR1 is LGHNA, CDR2 YNFKEQ. The CDR3 nucleotides are TGTGCCAGCAGCCAAGATCCATCGGGAGGGTTTGATACGCAGTATTTT. It is translated as CASSQDPSGGFDTQYF.

The chain carries TRBV28 and TRBJ2-7; D possibly corresponds to TRBD1 (6 bases). This CDR3 comprises 14 residues. Germline values: CDR1 MDHEN, CDR2 SYDVKM. Deletions cut 6 bases from V and 4 bases from J, with 16 bases between. The CDR3 nucleotides read TGTGCCAGCAGCTCAGGGGAATATAGGTACGAGCAGTACTTC. This encodes CASSSGEYRYEQYF.

DNA of the CDR3: TGTGCCAGCTTAGCGGGGGTCGGCACTGAAGCTTTCTTT. As protein: CASLAGVGTEAFF. This sequence joins TRBV28 and TRBJ1-1; D is perhaps TRBD1 (5 bases). From germline, CDR1 is MDHEN and CDR2 SYDVKM. Trimming stripped 8 bases from V and 4 bases from J, with 14 bases between. The CDR3 spans 13 residues. The whole variable domain, remainder taken from reference TRBV28 and TRBJ1-1, is DVKVTQSSRYLVKRTGEKVFLECVQDMDHENMFWYRQDPGLGLRLIYFSYDVKMKEKGDIPEGYSVSREKKERFSLILESASTNQTSMYLCASLAGVGTEAFFGQGTRLTVV.

The genes are TRBV4-2 and TRBJ2-7, with 9 bases aligning to TRBD1. The length of the CDR3 is 18 residues. Germline V lookup: CDR1 LGHNA, CDR2 YNFKEQ. V shed 0 bases and J 3 bases; nucleotides not matched to a gene: 12. The CDR3 loop is CASSQDANYRGRFYEQYF. DNA for the CDR3: TGTGCCAGCAGCCAAGATGCCAATTACAGGGGGCGTTTCTACGAGCAGTACTTC.

CDR3 region: CASRGPAQETQYF. The CDR3 DNA is TGCGCCAGCAGGGGGCCCGCCCAAGAGACCCAGTACTTC. The V gene is TRBV10-1, the J gene TRBJ2-5; TRBD1 is a possible D gene (5 bases). The CDR3 has 13 amino acids. The germline V gene encodes CDR1 WNHNN and CDR2 SYGVQD (reference sequence). V dropped 6 bases and J dropped 1 base, with 9 bases sitting between them.